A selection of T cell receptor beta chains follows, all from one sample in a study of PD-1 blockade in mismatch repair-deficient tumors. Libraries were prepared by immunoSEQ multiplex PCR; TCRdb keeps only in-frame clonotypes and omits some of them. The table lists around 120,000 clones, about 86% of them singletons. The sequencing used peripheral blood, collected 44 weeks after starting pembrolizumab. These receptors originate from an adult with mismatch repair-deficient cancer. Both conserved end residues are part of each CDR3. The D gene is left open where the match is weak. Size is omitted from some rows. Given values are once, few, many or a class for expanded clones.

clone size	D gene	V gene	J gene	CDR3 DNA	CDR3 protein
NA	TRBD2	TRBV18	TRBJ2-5	TGTGCCAGCTCCCCCGTGGGCGGGAGCGCGGAGACCCAGTACTTC	CASSPVGGSAETQYF
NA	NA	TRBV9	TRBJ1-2	TGTGCCAGCAGCGTAGGAGGGGCAGGCGGCTACACCTTC	CASSVGGAGGYTF
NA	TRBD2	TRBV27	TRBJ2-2	TGTGCCAGCAGTTTAGAGGCCGCGGGAGGCACCGGGGAGCTGTTTTTT	CASSLEAAGGTGELFF
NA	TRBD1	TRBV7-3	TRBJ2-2	TGTGCCAGCAGCTACTCGAAGGACAGGGGATCGACCGGGGAGCTGTTTTTT	CASSYSKDRGSTGELFF
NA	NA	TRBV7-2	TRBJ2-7	TGTGCCAGCAGCTTAGCCGCCTATGGGAACGAGCAGTACTTC	CASSLAAYGNEQYF
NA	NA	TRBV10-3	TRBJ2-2	TGTGCCATCAGTGCGGCAGGGGGGGACACCGGGGAGCTGTTTTTT	CAISAAGGDTGELFF
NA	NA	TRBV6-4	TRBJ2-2	TGTGCCAGCAGTGAACGGTCCGTCGCCGGGGAGCTGTTTTTT	CASSERSVAGELFF
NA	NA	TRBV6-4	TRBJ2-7	TGTGCCAGCAGTGGTTCAAATTCCTCTTACTACGAGCAGTACTTC	CASSGSNSSYYEQYF
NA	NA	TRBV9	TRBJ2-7	TGTGCCAGCAGCCGCGGACAAGGAAGCTCCTACGAGCAGTACTTC	CASSRGQGSSYEQYF
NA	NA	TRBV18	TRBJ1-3	TGTGCCAGCTCACCACCGCCAACAACGTCTGGAAACACCATATATTTT	CASSPPPTTSGNTIYF
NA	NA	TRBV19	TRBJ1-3	TGTGCCAGTACTGGACAGATTCCACACTCTGGAAACACCATATATTTT	CASTGQIPHSGNTIYF
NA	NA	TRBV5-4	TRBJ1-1	TGTGCCAGCAGCTTGGCGACGTACACTGAAGCTTTCTTT	CASSLATYTEAFF
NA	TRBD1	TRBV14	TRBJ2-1	TGTGCCAGCAGGAAATACAGGGGTAATGAGCAGTTCTTC	CASRKYRGNEQFF
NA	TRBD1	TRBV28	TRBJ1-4	TGTGCCAGCAGCCTAATACAGGGGGTCTATGAAAAACTGTTTTTT	CASSLIQGVYEKLFF
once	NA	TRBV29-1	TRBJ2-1	TGCAGCGTTGAAGACGGCAATGAGCAGTTCTTC	CSVEDGNEQFF
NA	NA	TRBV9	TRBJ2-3	TGTGCCAGCAGCGAGGGTAGGTTCACAGATACGCAGTATTTT	CASSEGRFTDTQYF
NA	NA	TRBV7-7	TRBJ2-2	TGTGCTAGCAGCTTAGCTACAGGGAACACCGGGGAGCTGTTTTTT	CASSLATGNTGELFF
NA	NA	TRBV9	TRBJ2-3	TGTGCCAGCAGCGAGAGGGGGGGCCTAAGCACAGATACGCAGTATTTT	CASSERGGLSTDTQYF
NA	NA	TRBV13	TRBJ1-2	TGTGCCAGCAGCGTGGCATCTAACTATGGCTACACCTTC	CASSVASNYGYTF
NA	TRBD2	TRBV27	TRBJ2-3	TGTGCCAGCAGTTCCCAAAGGGCGGGAGGAGTCACAGATACGCAGTATTTT	CASSSQRAGGVTDTQYF
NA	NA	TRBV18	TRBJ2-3	TGTGCCAGCTCACCACCGTGGTTAGGGGATACGCAGTATTTT	CASSPPWLGDTQYF
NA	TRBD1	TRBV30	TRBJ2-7	TGTGCCTGGACCCCTGGACAGGGATACGAGCAGTACTTC	CAWTPGQGYEQYF
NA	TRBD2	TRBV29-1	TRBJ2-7	TGCAGCGTACTAGCGAACAGTTACGAGCAGTACTTC	CSVLANSYEQYF
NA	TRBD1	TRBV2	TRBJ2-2	TGTGCCAGCAGTGAGACAGGGGGATCTACCGGGGAGCTGTTTTTT	CASSETGGSTGELFF
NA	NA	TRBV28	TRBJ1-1	TGTGCCAGCAGTTTAGGGCAGGGGCCACCGAACACTGAAGCTTTCTTT	CASSLGQGPPNTEAFF
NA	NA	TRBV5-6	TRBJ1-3	TGTGCCAGCAGCTTGGCCGGAGATTCGTCTGGAAACACCATATATTTT	CASSLAGDSSGNTIYF
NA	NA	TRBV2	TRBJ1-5	TGTGCCAGCAGCCGAGAAGGGTTGGGCAATCAGCCCCAGCATTTT	CASSREGLGNQPQHF
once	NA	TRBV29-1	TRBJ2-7	TGCAGCGTTCAAAACCTGGACAGCGGCGAGCAGTACTTC	CSVQNLDSGEQYF
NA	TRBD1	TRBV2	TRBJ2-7	TGTGCCACCTCCCGGGACAGGGGACCTGGCGAGCAGTACTTC	CATSRDRGPGEQYF
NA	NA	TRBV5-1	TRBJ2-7	TGCGCCAGCAAGGGGGGGATCGGAGTCCGAGGGTACGAGCAGTACTTC	CASKGGIGVRGYEQYF
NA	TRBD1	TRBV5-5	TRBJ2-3	TGTGCCAGCAGCTTATATCAGGGGGAGACAGATACGCAGTATTTT	CASSLYQGETDTQYF
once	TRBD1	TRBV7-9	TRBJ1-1	TGTGCTTCTTCTCATGGACAGGGAAATACTGAAGCTTTCTTT	CASSHGQGNTEAFF
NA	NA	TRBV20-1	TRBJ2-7	TGCAGTGCTAGAGATCTGTACGAGCAGTACTTC	CSARDLYEQYF
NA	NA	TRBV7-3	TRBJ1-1	TGTGCCAGCAGCTTAGCAGGAGACCGGGAAGCTTTCTTT	CASSLAGDREAFF
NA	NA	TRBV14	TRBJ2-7	TGTGCCAGCAGCCCCGAGCGGACCTACGAGCAGTACTTC	CASSPERTYEQYF
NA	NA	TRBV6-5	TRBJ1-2	TGTGCCAGCAGTTCGACACCGAACTATGGCTACACCTTC	CASSSTPNYGYTF
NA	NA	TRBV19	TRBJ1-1	TGTGCCAGTACTTATTCCAGGAGGAACACTGAAGCTTTCTTT	CASTYSRRNTEAFF